Listed here are 10 T cell receptor beta chains from one sample, sequenced in a study of blood T cells in healthy people across ages. Primers used in a second PCR of about 7 to 11 cycles were a sample-barcoded 5' primer and a J-beta primer mix. TCRdb reprocessed the 5' RACE reads via MiXCR and lists one record per CDR3 protein. The table includes fewer than 800,000 distinct CDR3 sequences, about 34% detected once. Sequencing was carried out using blood. Source of these receptors: a woman of 80 years or more in good health.

About this clonotype itself: At one of its ends the junction is not consistent with the germline gene, which may arise from a read error. The chain carries TRBV5-1 and TRBJ2-5; 7 positions agree with TRBD1. CDR3 length: 14 amino acids. CDR1 is SGHRS and CDR2 is YFSETQ in the germline V gene. Here the CDR3 reads CTSSLAPGQSEQYF. DNA of the CDR3: TGCACCAGCAGCTTGGCGCCGGGACAGTCGGAGCAGTACTTC.

This clonotype was seen a handful of times. The chain combines TRBV6-6 with TRBJ1-1; D is unclear. This CDR3 spans 13 amino acids. V was clipped by 0 bases and J by 7 bases, with 9 bases between them. Germline-derived CDR1 and CDR2 are MNHNY and SVGAGI (reference sequence). This CDR3 is CASSYSLAGEAFF. CDR3 coding DNA: TGTGCCAGCAGTTACTCCCTGGCGGGTGAAGCTTTCTTT.

The V call is TRBV4-3, the J call TRBJ2-7; D might be TRBD1 (6 bases). The DNA end favors TRBJ2-5, so the J call may be wrong. This CDR3 is built from 17 residues. Germline CDR1 is LGHNA and CDR2 is YSLEER. The CDR3 region is CASSQDLVSSRGETQYF. CDR3 sequence (DNA): TGCGCCAGCAGCCAAGATCTAGTTTCGAGCAGGGGAGAGACCCAGTACTTC.

The chain recombines TRBV7-2 with TRBJ2-1; TRBD2 agrees at 7 bases. The CDR3 length is 14 residues. The J segment lost 9 bases and the V segment lost 0 bases, leaving 5 bases of the junction unmatched. Germline V gene data show CDR1 as SGHTA and CDR2 as FQGNSA. CDR3 nucleotide sequence: TGTGCCAGCAGCTTAGCGCGGGCTAGCGGTGAGCAGTTCTTC. It encodes CASSLARASGEQFF.

The chain is built from TRBV4-1 and TRBJ1-3; no definite D call. Trimming shortened V by 1 base and J by 5 bases, and 18 bases separated the two germline ends. Germline V gives CDR1 MGHRA, CDR2 YSYEKL. The CDR3 covers 17 residues. The chain's CDR3 is CASSQGAEADVRNTIYF. Written as DNA, the CDR3 is TGCGCCAGCAGCCAAGGAGCGGAGGCAGACGTTAGAAACACCATATATTTT.

This clonotype has a count of ten or more. The gene calls are TRBV12-3 or TRBV12-4 and TRBJ2-7; 8 nucleotides match TRBD1. This CDR3 is 14 amino acids long. With 2 bases clipped from V and 5 bases from J, the junction kept 5 bases outside the gene matches. CDR3 sequence (DNA): TGTGCCAGCAGTTTAAGCAGGGGGCGCAACGAGCAGTACTTC. This sequence encodes CASSLSRGRNEQYF.

This clonotype was seen repeatedly, ten times or more. The chain carries TRBV20-1 and TRBJ2-1; no reliable D call. This CDR3 is 13 amino acids long. The V end lost 6 bases, the J end lost 5 bases, and 14 bases lay between the germline ends. Germline V gene sequence: CDR1 DFQATT, CDR2 SNEGSKA (reference sequence). The CDR3 sequence: CSASPGRNNEQFF. In nucleotides, the CDR3 is TGCAGTGCGAGCCCCGGACGGAACAATGAGCAGTTCTTC.

The sample holds many counts of this clonotype. This could be a read error, since a much larger clone is one nucleotide away. The chain joins TRBV6-2 or TRBV6-3 to TRBJ2-7, with 7 bases that match TRBD1. The CDR3 totals 13 residues. With V trimmed by 5 bases and J by 7 bases, 8 bases remained unmatched. Looked up from germline, CDR1 is MNHEY and CDR2 is SVGEGT. CDR3 protein: CASSNQGETEQYF. CDR3 in DNA: TGTGCCAGCAGTAATCAGGGGGAGACTGAGCAGTACTTC.

The V gene is TRBV14, the J gene TRBJ2-1, with D possibly matching TRBD2 (6 bases). Per the germline V gene, CDR1 is SGHDN and CDR2 is FVKESK. Trimming cost V 1 base and J 1 base, with 8 bases left between them. CDR3 length: 15 residues. The CDR3 loop is CASSQVAGSYNEQFF. In DNA form, the CDR3 reads TGTGCCAGCAGCCAAGTTGCGGGGTCCTACAATGAGCAGTTCTTC.

In DNA, the CDR3 is TGTGCCAGCAGTTTAGGGGGGCCCCCACTCTACGGGCAGTACTTC. Protein: CASSLGGPPLYGQYF. The chain employs TRBV27 and TRBJ2-4; tentatively, D is TRBD1 or TRBD2 (6 bases each). This CDR3 region has 15 residues. V was cut by 2 bases and J by 13 bases, with 21 bases left in between. Germline V CDR1 and CDR2: MNHEY, SMNVEV (reference sequence).